These 17 T cell receptor beta chains came from one sample sequenced in a study of CD4 T cell repertoires in COVID-19. Their specific antigens are unknown. CFSE-labeled cells were stimulated with autologous monocytes plus recombinant SARS-CoV-2 spike or nucleoprotein. Assay used: immunoSEQ multiplex PCR; TCRdb lists only in-frame clones, some missing. Here the sample spans more than 350 clones, about 30% being singletons. Sequenced material: effector memory CD4+ T cells, cultured in vitro, taken after recovery from COVID-19. The receptor set was obtained from a human donor who had COVID-19.

This clone appeared a single time. The rearrangement uses TRBV18 and TRBJ1-2; TRBD1 agrees at 8 bases. Germline V lookup: CDR1 KGHSH, CDR2 LQKENI. The length of the CDR3 is 16 residues. The J segment lost 4 bases and the V segment lost 3 bases, leaving 10 bases of the junction unmatched. CDR3 nucleotides: TGTGCCAGCTCACCGGACAGGGAAGAAGGGAGCTATGGCTACACCTTC. It yields the protein CASSPDREEGSYGYTF.

This clone rates as large. Other DNA sequences of this sample code for an identical CDR3. This chain uses TRBV2 with TRBJ2-7; D is perhaps TRBD2 (5 bases). The germline gives CDR1 SNHLY, CDR2 FYNNEI. The CDR3 totals 12 residues. Trimming removed 4 bases at V and 3 bases at J, with 7 bases between. The CDR3 reads CASSVEGYEQYV. The CDR3 DNA sequence: TGTGCCAGCAGTGTAGAGGGCTACGAGCAGTACGTC.

The count of this clone is one. The J gene is TRBJ2-3, the V gene TRBV18, with TRBD1 matching 11 bases. This CDR3 has 15 amino acids. In germline, CDR1 is KGHSH, CDR2 LQKENI. With 6 bases clipped from V and 4 bases from J, the junction kept 6 bases outside the gene matches. The CDR3 protein is CASSADRGPADTQYF. The CDR3 DNA reads TGTGCCAGCTCGGCGGACAGGGGGCCGGCAGATACGCAGTATTTT.

This clone is labeled as medium-sized. This rearrangement joins TRBV19 to TRBJ1-6; possible D gene TRBD1, 5 bases. Trimming took 6 bases from V and 7 from J, leaving 13 bases between them. The CDR3 spans 14 residues. The germline gives CDR1 LNHDA, CDR2 SQIVND (reference sequence). The CDR3 DNA follows: TGTGCCAGTAGGAATGGGGCAGCCAATTCACCCCTCCACTTT. Protein product: CASRNGAANSPLHF.

This clone was observed a single time. The genes are TRBV5-4 and TRBJ1-3; a possible D gene is TRBD1 (6 bases). The germline V gene encodes CDR1 SGHNT and CDR2 YYREEE (reference sequence). The CDR3 spans 15 residues. V was shortened by 4 bases and J by 0 bases, with 11 bases between the two germline ends. The CDR3 protein is CASSLGGYSGNTIYF. CDR3 coding DNA: TGTGCCAGCAGCCTCGGGGGCTACTCTGGAAACACCATATATTTT. The whole variable domain, remainder taken from reference TRBV5-4 and TRBJ1-3, is ETGVTQSPTHLIKTRGQQVTLRCSSQSGHNTVSWYQQALGQGPQFIFQYYREEENGRGNFPPRFSGLQFPNYSSELNVNALELDDSALYLCASSLGGYSGNTIYFGEGSWLTVV.

This clone is large by share. Other DNA sequences in the sample encode the same CDR3. The rearrangement joins TRBV19 to TRBJ1-5, with 10 bases aligning to TRBD1. Germline V lookup: CDR1 LNHDA, CDR2 SQIVND (reference sequence). Trimming removed 7 bases from V and 2 bases from J; junction bases left unmatched: 2. This CDR3 is built from 14 residues. This CDR3 is CASTGTGGNQPQHF. The CDR3 DNA reads TGTGCCAGTACCGGGACAGGGGGCAATCAGCCCCAGCATTTT. Complete variable domain (other parts from reference TRBV19 and TRBJ1-5): DGGITQSPKYLFRKEGQNVTLSCEQNLNHDAMYWYRQDPGQGLRLIYYSQIVNDFQKGDIAEGYSVSREKKESFPLTVTSAQKNPTAFYLCASTGTGGNQPQHFGDGTRLSIL.

This clone has only a few counts. This chain links TRBV19 with TRBJ2-5; TRBD1 agrees at 11 bases. The V gene end was trimmed by 2 bases and the J gene end by 5 bases; junction bases not matched to a gene: 7. Germline CDR1 reads LNHDA; CDR2 reads SQIVND (reference sequence). This CDR3 is 16 amino acids long. The CDR3 spells CASSISGQGAHETQYF. In DNA, the CDR3 is TGTGCCAGTAGTATATCAGGACAGGGGGCTCACGAGACCCAGTACTTC.

In this sample, this clone is medium-sized. Within the sample, other DNA sequences also encode this same CDR3. This chain joins TRBV19 and TRBJ1-5, with 9 bases identical to TRBD1. With V trimmed by 6 bases and J by 4 bases, 4 bases remained unmatched. The CDR3 is made up of 14 amino acids. Germline values: CDR1 LNHDA, CDR2 SQIVND (reference sequence). CDR3 in DNA: TGTGCCAGTAGCCAGACAGGGGGGAATCAGCCCCAGCATTTT. This gives the protein CASSQTGGNQPQHF.

This clone is judged medium-sized. The chain carries TRBV27 and TRBJ1-2; perhaps TRBD1 as D (5 bases). CDR1 is MNHEY and CDR2 is SMNVEV in the germline V gene (reference sequence). V was pared by 3 bases and J by 8 bases, with 10 bases between. There are 12 residues in the CDR3. The DNA for the CDR3 is TGTGCCAGCAGTTTCTCGGGGGACGGCTACACCTTC. Residues: CASSFSGDGYTF.

By proportion, this clone is medium-sized. This chain links TRBV6-5 with TRBJ2-5; D might be TRBD2 (6 bases). This CDR3 comprises 15 residues. The V gene's germline CDR1 is MNHEY and CDR2 SVGAGI. V lost 0 bases and J lost 4, with 12 bases in between. The CDR3 DNA follows: TGTGCCAGCAGTTACTCGCTTACTAGCCGAGAGACCCAGTACTTC. Amino acid sequence: CASSYSLTSRETQYF.

In its sample, this clone ranks as hyperexpanded. The V and J genes are TRBV27 and TRBJ2-3, with TRBD2 matching over 7 bases. J was trimmed by 0 bases and V by 9 bases; bases with no gene match: 6. Germline CDR1 and CDR2: MNHEY and SMNVEV (reference sequence). The CDR3 has 14 residues. This CDR3 reads CASFWTRSTDTQYF. For the CDR3, the DNA is TGTGCCAGTTTTTGGACTAGGAGCACAGATACGCAGTATTTT.

The sample holds a few counts of this clone. The chain carries TRBV19 and TRBJ2-7, with no clear D. Per germline, CDR1 LNHDA and CDR2 SQIVND (reference sequence). Trimming removed 3 bases at V and 3 bases at J, with 6 bases between. This CDR3 is built from 12 residues. Here the CDR3 DNA reads TGTGCCAGTAGTATGGCCAGCTACGAGCAGTACTTC. Encoded protein: CASSMASYEQYF.

This clone is judged medium-sized. The V gene is TRBV3-1 (or the pseudogene TRBV3-2), the J gene TRBJ2-2, with a tentative D call TRBD2 (5 bases). Germline CDR1 is LGHDT and CDR2 is YNNKEL (reference sequence). Trimming removed 2 bases from V and 4 bases from J, with 14 bases in between. The CDR3 has 16 residues. The CDR3 DNA is TGTGCCAGCAGCCAAAGGAGGTTCGGGGTCACCGGGGAGCTGTTTTTT. Translation gives CASSQRRFGVTGELFF.

The chain is built from TRBV14 and TRBJ2-3, with D perhaps TRBD1 (5 bases). V lost 4 bases and J 7 bases, leaving 12 bases between the germline ends. Germline values: CDR1 SGHDN, CDR2 FVKESK. This CDR3 region has 13 residues. The CDR3 is CASSPFQGNTQYF. CDR3 coding DNA: TGTGCCAGCAGCCCATTCCAGGGAAATACGCAGTATTTT.

By sample share, this clone is medium-sized. This rearrangement joins TRBV9 to TRBJ2-2; 8 bases are a match to TRBD1. CDR3 size: 16 residues. Germline assignment: CDR1 SGDLS and CDR2 YYNGEE. V lost 0 bases to trimming and J lost 4 bases; unmatched junction nucleotides: 5. Here the CDR3 reads CASSVVGTGVTGELFF. CDR3 DNA sequence: TGTGCCAGCAGCGTAGTAGGGACAGGCGTCACCGGGGAGCTGTTTTTT.

V usage is TRBV7-8 and J usage is TRBJ2-3; D unclear. CDR1 and CDR2 from the germline V gene are SGHVS and FQNEAQ. The CDR3 length is 13 residues. Trimming pared 1 base from V and 5 bases from J, leaving 7 bases between. This CDR3 reads CASSLGSEDTQYF. As DNA, the CDR3 is TGTGCCAGCAGCTTAGGTTCTGAAGATACGCAGTATTTT.

By proportion, this clone is medium-sized. The genes are TRBV9 and TRBJ2-1; D not resolved. The germline V gene encodes CDR1 SGDLS and CDR2 YYNGEE. This CDR3 comprises 15 residues. V was cut by 0 bases and J by 10 bases, with 17 bases left in between. The CDR3 nucleotides are TGTGCCAGCAGCGTAGCGGGCTACCCTTCGGGCGAGCAGTTCTTC. This translates into CASSVAGYPSGEQFF. The complete variable domain, with remaining parts taken from reference TRBV9 and TRBJ2-1, reads DSGVTQTPKHLITATGQRVTLRCSPRSGDLSVYWYQQSLDQGLQFLIQYYNGEERAKGNILERFSAQQFPDLHSELNLSSLELGDSALYFCASSVAGYPSGEQFFGPGTRLTVL.